The rows below give T cell receptor beta chains drawn from one sample of a study of T cell responses to AZD1222 COVID-19 vaccine. Here immunoSEQ multiplex PCR was the method, and the copy in TCRdb shows in-frame clones only, minus some. The sample gives some 140,000 clones, about 87% of which show up once; 2.5% to 4% is in the top ten. This specimen consisted of peripheral blood, obtained on day 0 of AZD1222 vaccination. The receptors here all came from an adult in good health. The CDR3 runs from the conserved cysteine through the conserved F or W. D genes are given only for firm matches. Clone size is given for some rows only: seen once, a few or many times, or a class if the clone is expanded.

clone_size	v_call	d_call	j_call	cdr3_nt	cdr3_aa
.	TRBV9	TRBD1	TRBJ2-7	TGTGCCAGCAGCAGAGCCGGGGACAGGGGGTTCGACGAGCAGTACTTC	CASSRAGDRGFDEQYF
.	TRBV18	.	TRBJ1-1	TGTGCCAGCTCACCGAGGTTGGACACTGAAGCTTTCTTT	CASSPRLDTEAFF
.	TRBV4-2	.	TRBJ2-7	TGTGCCAGCAGCCAAGATTTGTGGAATCAGCAGTACTTC	CASSQDLWNQQYF
.	TRBV5-1	.	TRBJ1-1	TGCGCCAGCAGCTTGGCGGGCAGGAACACTGAAGCTTTCTTT	CASSLAGRNTEAFF
.	TRBV9	.	TRBJ2-2	TGTGCCAGCAGCGTAAGGGTGAGCGGGGAGCTGTTTTTT	CASSVRVSGELFF
.	TRBV6-5	.	TRBJ1-4	TGTGCCAGCAGTACCCTTGAAAAACTGTTTTTT	CASSTLEKLFF
.	TRBV5-4	.	TRBJ2-3	TGTGCCAGCAGCTCAGACCGCACAGATACGCAGTATTTT	CASSSDRTDTQYF
once	TRBV6-5	.	TRBJ2-6	TGTGCCAGCAGCCCCGGACAACACAACGTCCTGACTTTC	CASSPGQHNVLTF
.	TRBV19	TRBD1	TRBJ1-2	TGTGCCAGTAGTACGACCGAAGGACAGGCGAACTATGGCTACACCTTC	CASSTTEGQANYGYTF
.	TRBV6-2/TRBV6-3	.	TRBJ2-1	TGTGCCAGCAGTTACCAGGTGGGGTACAACAATGAGCAGTTCTTC	CASSYQVGYNNEQFF
.	TRBV6-2/TRBV6-3	.	TRBJ1-2	TGTGCCAGCAGTTCCGGGGCCCGCTATGGCTACACCTTC	CASSSGARYGYTF
.	TRBV18	TRBD1	TRBJ1-1	TGTGCCAGCTCACCACTTGGGACAGGGTCTCTAGGGACTGAAGCTTTCTTT	CASSPLGTGSLGTEAFF
.	TRBV2	TRBD1	TRBJ1-2	TGTGCCAGCAGGGGACAGGGGAACTATGGCTACACCTTC	CASRGQGNYGYTF
.	TRBV20-1	TRBD1	TRBJ1-2	TGCAGTGCTAGTGGGACAGTCTATGGCTACACCTTC	CSASGTVYGYTF
.	TRBV6-6	.	TRBJ2-7	TGTGCCAGCAGTTACGGGGGGACCTACGAGCAGTACTTC	CASSYGGTYEQYF
.	TRBV19	TRBD1	TRBJ1-6	TGTGCCAGTAGGACAGGGGGGAGGATTAATTCACCCCTCCACTTT	CASRTGGRINSPLHF
.	TRBV25-1	.	TRBJ1-2	TGTGCCACCCAAAGCAGGGCAGAAGGCTACACCTTC	CATQSRAEGYTF
.	TRBV7-9	.	TRBJ2-1	TGTGCCAGCAGCTCGGTTACCAGTGAGCAGTTCTTC	CASSSVTSEQFF
.	TRBV9	TRBD2	TRBJ2-3	TGTGCCAGCAGCGTAGATCCCAGCGGGGGCCTCCGGGATACGCAGTATTTT	CASSVDPSGGLRDTQYF
.	TRBV2	.	TRBJ1-1	TGTGCCAGCACCCCCCAGGGCTACAATTCGGCTTTCTTT	CASTPQGYNSAFF
.	TRBV7-2	.	TRBJ1-5	TGTGCCAGCAGCTTAGGGGGAATAAGCAATCAGCCCCAGCATTTT	CASSLGGISNQPQHF
.	TRBV7-2	TRBD2	TRBJ2-2	TGTGCCAGCTGTACTAGCGGGGTTAACACCGGGGAGCTGTTTTTT	CASCTSGVNTGELFF
.	TRBV7-9	.	TRBJ1-1	TGTGCCAGCAGCTTAGATGGACAGTTGAACACTGAAGCTTTCTTT	CASSLDGQLNTEAFF
.	TRBV3-1/TRBV3-2	.	TRBJ1-1	TGTGCCAGCAGCCAAGTTGGGGGGGCTGACACTGAAGCTTTCTTT	CASSQVGGADTEAFF
.	TRBV7-8	.	TRBJ1-5	TGTGCCAGCAGCTTAGAAGCGGCCTATAGCAATCAGCCCCAGCATTTT	CASSLEAAYSNQPQHF
once	TRBV27	.	TRBJ1-6	TGTGCCAGCACTGGTGGGAATAATTCACCCCTCCACTTT	CASTGGNNSPLHF
few	TRBV18	.	TRBJ1-5	TGTGCCAGCTCACCTTGGGGAGGACTGAACAATCAGCCCCAGCATTTT	CASSPWGGLNNQPQHF
.	TRBV15	.	TRBJ1-6	TGTGCCACCAGCAGTAGCAGGTTGATAAACTCACCCCTCCACTTT	CATSSSRLINSPLHF
.	TRBV6-5	TRBD1	TRBJ2-2	TGTGCCACCCGGACAGGGAACACCGGGGAGCTGTTTTTT	CATRTGNTGELFF
.	TRBV7-8	.	TRBJ2-3	TGTGCCAGCAGCTTAGCGCGGCAGGGGCTGACATCGGGTACGCAGTATTTT	CASSLARQGLTSGTQYF
.	TRBV2	.	TRBJ1-2	TGTGCCAGCAGTGAATTAGGGGTCTATGGCTACACCTTC	CASSELGVYGYTF
.	TRBV29-1	.	TRBJ2-3	TGCAGCGTTGAAGAGGAAGGACTACCTACTAATACGCAGTATTTT	CSVEEEGLPTNTQYF
.	TRBV9	.	TRBJ2-5	TGTGCCAGCAGCGTATGGGGCCAAGAGACCCAGTACTTC	CASSVWGQETQYF
once	TRBV27	.	TRBJ2-1	TGTGCCAGCAGTTTAACGGGACGGCTCGACTGGTTCTTC	CASSLTGRLDWFF
.	TRBV5-4	.	TRBJ2-3	TGTGCCAGCAGCTTGGTTATGTTGGGATTTTCTAGCACAGATACGCAGTATTTT	CASSLVMLGFSSTDTQYF
.	TRBV6-1	TRBD2	TRBJ2-7	TGTGCCAGCAGTGAAGCGCGGGGGTCAGGAACCTACGAGCAGTACTTC	CASSEARGSGTYEQYF
.	TRBV6-2/TRBV6-3	.	TRBJ2-5	TGTGCCAGCAGTTTTCCCGGGGCGCGGGAGACCCAGTACTTC	CASSFPGARETQYF
.	TRBV4-3	.	TRBJ1-5	TGCGCCAGCAGCCAAGACCCGGACGGGAACAATCAGCCCCAGCATTTT	CASSQDPDGNNQPQHF
.	TRBV14	.	TRBJ2-7	TGTGCCAGCAGCCAAACCGGGACGCTCAATCACGAGCAGTACTTC	CASSQTGTLNHEQYF
.	TRBV6-1	TRBD1	TRBJ2-7	TGTGCCAGCAGTGATGGAGGGACAGGGGGCTCCTACGAGCAGTACTTC	CASSDGGTGGSYEQYF
few	TRBV24-1	TRBD1	TRBJ2-2	TGTGCCACCCGATACAGGGGGCTTAGGGAGCTGTTTTTT	CATRYRGLRELFF
.	TRBV6-5	.	TRBJ1-2	TGTGCCAGCAGGGCCCTGTTAGGCTACACCTTC	CASRALLGYTF
.	TRBV5-1	TRBD1	TRBJ2-3	TGCGCCAGCAGCTTGAGGGGACAGGGGGCAGATACGCAGTATTTT	CASSLRGQGADTQYF
.	TRBV20-1	.	TRBJ1-6	TGCAGTGCTAGTGAAGGATATAATTCACCCCTCCACTTT	CSASEGYNSPLHF
.	TRBV20-1	.	TRBJ1-1	TGCAGTGCTAGTCGCCCCGCGAACACTGAAGCTTTCTTT	CSASRPANTEAFF
.	TRBV5-1	TRBD2	TRBJ2-3	TGCGCCAGCAAGACTAGCGGGGTCACAGATACGCAGTATTTT	CASKTSGVTDTQYF
.	TRBV5-6	TRBD2	TRBJ2-1	TGTGCCAGCCTACTTAGCGGGGGGTACAATGAGCAGTTCTTC	CASLLSGGYNEQFF
.	TRBV9	TRBD2	TRBJ2-7	TGTGCCAGCAGCGAGTCGGGGGGGAGCTCCTACGAGCAGTACTTC	CASSESGGSSYEQYF
.	TRBV2	.	TRBJ2-7	TGTGCCAGCAAATCCGGCTTCCACGAGCAGTACTTC	CASKSGFHEQYF
.	TRBV4-3	.	TRBJ2-3	TGCGCCAGCAGCCAAACCAGGACGGCACGTGGCACAGATACGCAGTATTTT	CASSQTRTARGTDTQYF